This T cell receptor (beta chain) was documented in a study of T cells in Graves' hyperthyroidism and ophthalmopathy. Study-wide findings and caveats: With a median lead of 6.5 months before onset, the model predicted ophthalmopathy.

This clonotype came up many times. The antigen is undetermined. This CDR3 is built from 14 residues. V dropped 2 bases and J dropped 5 bases, with 13 bases sitting between them. The germline CDR1 and CDR2 sequences are MNHNS and SASEGT. Amplified regions were TCR beta CDR3 sequences from RNA transcripts. The TCR CDR3 was amplified in a first-round RT-PCR using the HTBI primer set. TCRdb analysed the multiplex PCR reads with MiXCR anew, one entry per CDR3 protein. The sample records 350,000 to 400,000 distinct CDR3 sequences, 19% being singletons. The source material was blood. V is TRBV6-1 and J is TRBJ2-7; D unresolved. The TCR comes from a woman aged 18-29 years with Graves' hyperthyroidism. The CDR3 nucleotides read TGTGCCAGCAGTGAACTCGAAAGTAATCACGAGCAGTACTTC. Protein product: CASSELESNHEQYF.